This is a list of T cell receptor beta chains from one sample in a study of shared clonotypes between healthy human individuals. Repertoires were generated with immunoSEQ multiplex PCR, while TCRdb's copy carries only in-frame clones and drops some. The table records about a million clones, roughly 80% of them present only once. Input material: memory CD4+ T cells sorted from blood. The receptors come from a young man in good health. CDR3s include the opening cysteine and the closing phenylalanine or tryptophan. The D gene is left open where the match is weak. Expanded clones are given a class, and other clones once, few, many or no size at all.

size: .
length: 15
D: .
J: TRBJ2-7
V: TRBV7-9
CDR3: CASSLRAGLGEEQYF
DNA: TGTGCCAGCAGCTTAAGGGCAGGCCTGGGGGAAGAGCAGTACTTC

size: .
length: 15
D: .
J: TRBJ2-7
V: TRBV7-8
CDR3: CASSLAGPAVYEQYF
DNA: TGTGCCAGCAGCTTAGCGGGACCGGCGGTCTACGAGCAGTACTTC

size: once
length: 13
D: TRBD1
J: TRBJ1-2
V: TRBV10-2
CDR3: CASRAGQDYGYTF
DNA: TGCGCCAGCAGGGCTGGACAGGACTATGGCTACACCTTC

size: .
length: 13
D: .
J: TRBJ2-1
V: TRBV6-5
CDR3: CASQILGKHEQFF
DNA: TGTGCCAGCCAGATACTAGGAAAACATGAGCAGTTCTTC

size: .
length: 13
D: .
J: TRBJ2-7
V: TRBV30
CDR3: CACSGYSSYEQYF
DNA: TGTGCCTGCTCGGGGTACTCCTCCTACGAGCAGTACTTC

size: once
length: 15
D: TRBD2
J: TRBJ2-5
V: TRBV2
CDR3: CASSSDRGGRGTQYF
DNA: TGTGCCAGCAGTTCAGATCGGGGGGGCCGGGGGACCCAGTACTTC

size: .
length: 14
D: .
J: TRBJ1-4
V: TRBV4-1
CDR3: CASSQDPATGRLFF
DNA: TGCGCCAGCAGCCAAGATCCGGCTACAGGACGACTGTTTTTT

size: .
length: 13
D: .
J: TRBJ1-2
V: TRBV10-3
CDR3: CAISDSQGYGYTF
DNA: TGTGCCATCAGTGACAGTCAGGGCTATGGCTACACCTTC

size: .
length: 15
D: .
J: TRBJ1-1
V: TRBV7-2
CDR3: CASSFHGSRGTEAFF
DNA: TGTGCCAGCAGCTTTCACGGTTCTCGGGGCACTGAAGCTTTCTTT

size: once
length: 10
D: .
J: TRBJ1-2
V: TRBV20-1
CDR3: CSANVFRVAF
DNA: TGCAGTGCAAACGTATTTCGGGTAGCCTTC